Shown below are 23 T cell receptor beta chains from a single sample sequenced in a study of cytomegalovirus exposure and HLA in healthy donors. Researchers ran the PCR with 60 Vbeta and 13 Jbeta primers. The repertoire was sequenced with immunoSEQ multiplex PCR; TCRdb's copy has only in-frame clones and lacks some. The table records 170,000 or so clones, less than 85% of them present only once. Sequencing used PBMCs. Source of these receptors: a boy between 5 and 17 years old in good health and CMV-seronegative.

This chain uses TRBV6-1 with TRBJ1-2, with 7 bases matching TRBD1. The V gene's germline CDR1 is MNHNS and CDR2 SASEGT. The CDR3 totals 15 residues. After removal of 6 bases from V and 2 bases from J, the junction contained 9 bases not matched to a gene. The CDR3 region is CASRSGTAINYGYTF. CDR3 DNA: TGTGCCAGCAGGTCCGGGACAGCGATAAACTATGGCTACACCTTC.

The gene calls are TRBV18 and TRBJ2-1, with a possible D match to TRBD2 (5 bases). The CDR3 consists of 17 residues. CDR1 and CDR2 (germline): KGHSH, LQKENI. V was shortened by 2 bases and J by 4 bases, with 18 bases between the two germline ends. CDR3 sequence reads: CASSPGKGGLPYNEQFF. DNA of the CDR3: TGTGCCAGCTCACCAGGGAAGGGCGGGCTCCCTTACAATGAGCAGTTCTTC. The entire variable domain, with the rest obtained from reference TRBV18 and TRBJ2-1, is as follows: NAGVMQNPRHLVRRRGQEARLRCSPMKGHSHVYWYRQLPEEGLKFMVYLQKENIIDESGMPKERFSAEFPKEGPSILRIQQVVRGDSAAYFCASSPGKGGLPYNEQFFGPGTRLTVL.

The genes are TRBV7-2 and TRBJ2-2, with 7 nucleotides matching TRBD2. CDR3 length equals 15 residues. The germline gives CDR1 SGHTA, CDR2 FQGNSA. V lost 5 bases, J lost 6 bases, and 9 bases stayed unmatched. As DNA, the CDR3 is TGTGCCAGCAGCGTTCTCGGGGGGAGGGCCGGGGAGCTGTTTTTT. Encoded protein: CASSVLGGRAGELFF.

In nucleotides, the CDR3 is TGTGCCAGTAGTATAACAGGGACCTACGAGCAGTACTTC. The encoded protein is CASSITGTYEQYF. The chain combines TRBV19 with TRBJ2-7; perhaps TRBD1 as D (6 bases). The CDR3 totals 13 residues. CDR1 LNHDA and CDR2 SQIVND come from the germline V gene (reference sequence). V was clipped by 2 bases and J by 2 bases, with 7 bases between them.

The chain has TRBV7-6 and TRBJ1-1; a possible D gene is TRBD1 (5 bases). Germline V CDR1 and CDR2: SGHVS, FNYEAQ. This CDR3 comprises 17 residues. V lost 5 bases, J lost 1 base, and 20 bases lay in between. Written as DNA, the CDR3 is TGTGCCAGCAGCCCCAGGGAAGATAGCATTTGGAACACTGAAGCTTTCTTT. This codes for CASSPREDSIWNTEAFF. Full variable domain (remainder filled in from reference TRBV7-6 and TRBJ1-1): GAGVSQSPRYKVTKRGQDVALRCDPISGHVSLYWYRQALGQGPEFLTYFNYEAQQDKSGLPNDRFSAERPEGSISTLTIQRTEQRDSAMYRCASSPREDSIWNTEAFFGQGTRLTVV.

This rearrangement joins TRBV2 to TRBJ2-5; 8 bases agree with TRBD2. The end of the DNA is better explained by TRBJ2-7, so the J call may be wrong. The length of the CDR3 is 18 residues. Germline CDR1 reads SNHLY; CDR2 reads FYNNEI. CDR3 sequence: CASRGHLPSSGSSYEQYF. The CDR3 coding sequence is TGTGCCAGCAGGGGACACCTACCCTCCAGCGGGAGCTCCTACGAGCAGTACTTC.

CDR3 amino acids: CSVEDQGDTGELFF. In DNA, the CDR3 is TGCAGCGTTGAAGACCAGGGGGACACCGGGGAGCTGTTTTTT. The V and J genes are TRBV29-1 and TRBJ2-2, with 7 bases fitting TRBD1. This CDR3 has 14 amino acids. V dropped 0 bases and J dropped 3; count of bases not matched to a gene: 1. Germline assignment: CDR1 SQVTM and CDR2 ANQGSEA.

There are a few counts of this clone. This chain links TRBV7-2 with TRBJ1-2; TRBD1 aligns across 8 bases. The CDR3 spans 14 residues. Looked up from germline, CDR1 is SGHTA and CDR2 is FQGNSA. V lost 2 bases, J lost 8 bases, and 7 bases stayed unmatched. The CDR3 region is CASSLPGQGGGYTF. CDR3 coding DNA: TGTGCCAGCAGCTTACCTGGACAGGGCGGAGGCTACACCTTC.

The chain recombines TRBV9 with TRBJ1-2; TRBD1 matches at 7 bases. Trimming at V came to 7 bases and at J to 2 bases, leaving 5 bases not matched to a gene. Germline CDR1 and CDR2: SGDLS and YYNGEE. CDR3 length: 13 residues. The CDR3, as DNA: TGTGCCAGCTCGAGGGGGCCGAACTATGGCTACACCTTC. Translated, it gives CASSRGPNYGYTF. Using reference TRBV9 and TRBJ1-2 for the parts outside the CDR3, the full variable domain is DSGVTQTPKHLITATGQRVTLRCSPRSGDLSVYWYQQSLDQGLQFLIQYYNGEERAKGNILERFSAQQFPDLHSELNLSSLELGDSALYFCASSRGPNYGYTFGSGTRLTVV.

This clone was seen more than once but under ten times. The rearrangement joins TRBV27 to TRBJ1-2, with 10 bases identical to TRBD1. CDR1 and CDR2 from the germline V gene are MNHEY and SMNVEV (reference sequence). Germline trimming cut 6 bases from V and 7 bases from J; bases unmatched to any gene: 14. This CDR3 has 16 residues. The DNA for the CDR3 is TGTGCCAGCAGCCCCATACCGGGACAGGGGAAGATTGGCTACACCTTC. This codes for CASSPIPGQGKIGYTF.

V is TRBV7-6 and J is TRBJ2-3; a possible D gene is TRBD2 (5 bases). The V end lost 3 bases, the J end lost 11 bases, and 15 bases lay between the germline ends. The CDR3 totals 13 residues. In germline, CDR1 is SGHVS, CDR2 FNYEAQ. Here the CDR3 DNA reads TGTGCCAGCAGCTTTCGGCTAGCTGGTGTGCAGTATTTT. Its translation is CASSFRLAGVQYF. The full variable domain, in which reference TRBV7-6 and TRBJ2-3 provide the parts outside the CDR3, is GAGVSQSPRYKVTKRGQDVALRCDPISGHVSLYWYRQALGQGPEFLTYFNYEAQQDKSGLPNDRFSAERPEGSISTLTIQRTEQRDSAMYRCASSFRLAGVQYFGPGTRLTVL.

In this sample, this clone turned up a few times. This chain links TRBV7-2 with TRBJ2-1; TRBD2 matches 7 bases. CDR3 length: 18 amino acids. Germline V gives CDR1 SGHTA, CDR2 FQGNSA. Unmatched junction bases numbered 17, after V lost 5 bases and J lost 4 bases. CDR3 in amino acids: CASSPSGVGGSWYNEQFF. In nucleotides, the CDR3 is TGTGCCAGCAGCCCATCCGGGGTCGGCGGGAGTTGGTACAATGAGCAGTTCTTC.

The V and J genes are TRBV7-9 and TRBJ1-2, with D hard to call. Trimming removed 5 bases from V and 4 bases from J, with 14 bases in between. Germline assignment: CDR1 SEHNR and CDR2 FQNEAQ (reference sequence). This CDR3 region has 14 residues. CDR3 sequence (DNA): TGTGCCAGCAGCGCCGAGTCGCTCGGCTATGGCTACACCTTC. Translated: CASSAESLGYGYTF. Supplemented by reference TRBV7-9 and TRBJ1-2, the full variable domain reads DTGVSQNPRHKITKRGQNVTFRCDPISEHNRLYWYRQTLGQGPEFLTYFQNEAQLEKSRLLSDRFSAERPKGSFSTLEIQRTEQGDSAMYLCASSAESLGYGYTFGSGTRLTVV.

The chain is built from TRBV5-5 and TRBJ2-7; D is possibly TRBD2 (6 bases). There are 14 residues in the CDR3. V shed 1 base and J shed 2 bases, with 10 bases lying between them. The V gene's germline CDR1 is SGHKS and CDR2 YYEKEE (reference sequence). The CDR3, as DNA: TGTGCCAGCAGCTTGAGGCGGGGACCCTACGAGCAGTACTTC. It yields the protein CASSLRRGPYEQYF.

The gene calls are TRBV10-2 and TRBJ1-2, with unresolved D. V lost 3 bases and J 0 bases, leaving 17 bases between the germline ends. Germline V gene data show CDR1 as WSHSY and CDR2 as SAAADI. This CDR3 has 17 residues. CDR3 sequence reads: CASSDLVGQATNYGYTF. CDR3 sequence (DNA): TGCGCCAGCAGTGATCTTGTGGGCCAGGCGACTAACTATGGCTACACCTTC.

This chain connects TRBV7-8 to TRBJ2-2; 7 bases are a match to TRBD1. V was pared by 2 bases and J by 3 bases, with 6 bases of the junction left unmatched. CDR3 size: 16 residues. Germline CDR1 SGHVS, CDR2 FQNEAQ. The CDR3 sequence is CASSLLVQGDTGELFF. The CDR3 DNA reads TGTGCCAGCAGCTTATTGGTTCAGGGGGACACCGGGGAGCTGTTTTTT.

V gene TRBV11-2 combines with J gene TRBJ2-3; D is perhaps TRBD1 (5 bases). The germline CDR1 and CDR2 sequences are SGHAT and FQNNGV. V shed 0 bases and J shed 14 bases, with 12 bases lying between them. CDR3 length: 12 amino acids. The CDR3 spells CASSLDRSQGYF. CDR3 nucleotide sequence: TGTGCCAGCAGCTTAGATCGTTCGCAGGGGTATTTT.

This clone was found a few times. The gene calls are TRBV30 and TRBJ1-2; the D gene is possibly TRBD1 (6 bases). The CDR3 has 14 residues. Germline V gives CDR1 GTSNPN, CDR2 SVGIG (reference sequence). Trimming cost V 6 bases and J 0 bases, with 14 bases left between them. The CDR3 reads CACDQGPSNYGYTF. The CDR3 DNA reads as TGTGCCTGCGATCAGGGGCCTTCTAACTATGGCTACACCTTC.

The DNA of the CDR3 is TGCGCCAGCAGCCCTCGACCGGGGTTAAGCAATCAGCCCCAGCATTTT. It encodes CASSPRPGLSNQPQHF. J is TRBJ1-5 and V is TRBV4-1; D ambiguous. Trimming took 4 bases from V and 1 from J, leaving 14 bases between them. The CDR3 contains 16 residues. Germline assignment: CDR1 MGHRA and CDR2 YSYEKL.

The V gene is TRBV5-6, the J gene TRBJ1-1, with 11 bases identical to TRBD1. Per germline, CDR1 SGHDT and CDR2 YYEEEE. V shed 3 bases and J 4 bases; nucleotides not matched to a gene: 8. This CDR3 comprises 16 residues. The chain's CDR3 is CASSYTWDRGGTEAFF. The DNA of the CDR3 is TGTGCCAGCAGCTACACGTGGGACAGGGGGGGCACTGAAGCTTTCTTT.

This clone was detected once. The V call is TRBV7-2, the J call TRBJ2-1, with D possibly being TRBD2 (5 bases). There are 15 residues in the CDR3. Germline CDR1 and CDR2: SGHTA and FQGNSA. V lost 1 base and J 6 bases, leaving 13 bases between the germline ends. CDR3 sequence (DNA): TGTGCCAGCAGCTTAGGGTCAGGACTGGGCAATGAGCAGTTCTTC. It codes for CASSLGSGLGNEQFF.

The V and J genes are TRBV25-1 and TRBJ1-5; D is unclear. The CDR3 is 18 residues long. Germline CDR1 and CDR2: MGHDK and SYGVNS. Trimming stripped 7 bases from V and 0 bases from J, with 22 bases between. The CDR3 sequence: CASTRNPPNTVSNQPQHF. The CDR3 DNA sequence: TGTGCCAGCACCAGAAACCCCCCCAACACAGTTAGCAATCAGCCCCAGCATTTT.

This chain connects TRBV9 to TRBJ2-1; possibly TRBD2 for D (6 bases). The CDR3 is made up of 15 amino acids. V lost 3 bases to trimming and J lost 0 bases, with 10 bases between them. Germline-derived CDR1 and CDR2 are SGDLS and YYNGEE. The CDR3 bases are TGTGCCAGCAGCGCCGGGGGAGACTCCTACAATGAGCAGTTCTTC. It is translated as CASSAGGDSYNEQFF.